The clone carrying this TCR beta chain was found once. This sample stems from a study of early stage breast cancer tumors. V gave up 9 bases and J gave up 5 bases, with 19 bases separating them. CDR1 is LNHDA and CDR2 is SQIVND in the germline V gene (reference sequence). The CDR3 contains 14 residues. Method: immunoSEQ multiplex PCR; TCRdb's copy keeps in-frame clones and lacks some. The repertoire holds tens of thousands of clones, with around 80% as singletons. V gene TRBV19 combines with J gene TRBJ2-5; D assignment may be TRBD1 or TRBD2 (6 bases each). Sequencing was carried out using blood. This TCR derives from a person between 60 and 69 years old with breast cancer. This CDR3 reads CASRGAGAGETQYF. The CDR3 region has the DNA TGTGCCAGCCGAGGGGCAGGGGCGGGGGAGACCCAGTACTTC.